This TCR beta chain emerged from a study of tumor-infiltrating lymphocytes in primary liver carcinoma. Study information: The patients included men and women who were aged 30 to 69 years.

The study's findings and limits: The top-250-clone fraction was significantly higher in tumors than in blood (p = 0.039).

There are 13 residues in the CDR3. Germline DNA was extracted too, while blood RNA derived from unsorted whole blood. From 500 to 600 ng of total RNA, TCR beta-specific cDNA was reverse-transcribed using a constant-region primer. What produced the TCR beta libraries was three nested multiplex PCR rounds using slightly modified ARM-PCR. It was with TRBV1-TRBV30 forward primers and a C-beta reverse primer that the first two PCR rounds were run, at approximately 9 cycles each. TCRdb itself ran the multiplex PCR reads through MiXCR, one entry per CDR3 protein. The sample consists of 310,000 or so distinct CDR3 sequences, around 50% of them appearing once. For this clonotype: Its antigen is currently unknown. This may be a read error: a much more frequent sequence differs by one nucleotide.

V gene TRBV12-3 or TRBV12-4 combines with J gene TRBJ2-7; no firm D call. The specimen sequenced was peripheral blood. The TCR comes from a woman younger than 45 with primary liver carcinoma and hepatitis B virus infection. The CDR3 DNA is TGTGCCAGCAGTTTAGGCCACCTCTACAAGCAGTACTTC. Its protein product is CASSLGHLYKQYF.